The next 14 T cell receptor beta chains were all read from a single sample in a study of cytomegalovirus exposure and HLA in healthy donors. The PCR ran on 60 Vbeta and 13 Jbeta primers. The table came from immunoSEQ multiplex PCR; TCRdb's copy has only in-frame clones and leaves some out. The sample holds about 190,000 clones, about 88% seen once. Sequencing was performed on PBMCs. The receptors stem from a woman aged 25-40 years in good health and CMV-seronegative.

The chain combines TRBV29-1 with TRBJ2-5; unclear D gene. The germline gives CDR1 SQVTM, CDR2 ANQGSEA. Trimming took 6 bases from V and 3 from J, leaving 5 bases between them. CDR3 length: 10 residues. CDR3 sequence (DNA): TGCAGCGTCCGGGAAGAGACCCAGTACTTC. The encoded protein is CSVREETQYF.

The V call is TRBV28, the J call TRBJ2-7, with D perhaps matching TRBD2 (5 bases). CDR1 and CDR2 from the germline V gene are MDHEN and SYDVKM. CDR3 length equals 13 residues. Trimming took off 1 base at V and 4 bases at J, with 8 bases between the two ends. The CDR3 sequence is CASSLLSGYEQYF. CDR3 DNA sequence: TGTGCCAGCAGTTTATTGAGCGGTTACGAGCAGTACTTC.

The chain is built from TRBV6-1 and TRBJ2-7; 12 bases map to TRBD2. Germline V gene data show CDR1 as MNHNS and CDR2 as SASEGT. CDR3 length equals 16 residues. After removal of 4 bases from V and 1 base from J, the junction contained 5 bases not matched to a gene. This CDR3 reads CASSAQLAGGSYEQYF. CDR3 in DNA: TGTGCCAGCAGTGCTCAACTAGCGGGAGGTTCCTACGAGCAGTACTTC.

The V and J genes are TRBV28 and TRBJ2-7, with 7 bases fitting TRBD2. This CDR3 contains 13 residues. In germline, CDR1 is MDHEN, CDR2 SYDVKM. V trimming: 5 bases; J trimming: 2 bases; junction bases outside the gene matches: 3. CDR3 nucleotides: TGTGCCAGCAGTGGGGGGGGGACCTACGAGCAGTACTTC. Translating gives CASSGGGTYEQYF.

As concerns this clone: This same CDR3 is encoded by further DNA sequences in the sample. This chain joins TRBV6-5 and TRBJ2-7, with D hard to call. Deletions cut 4 bases from V and 3 bases from J, with 4 bases between. From germline, CDR1 is MNHEY and CDR2 SVGAGI. The CDR3 sequence is 11 residues long. CDR3 DNA sequence: TGTGCCAGCAGTTCACTCTACGAGCAGTACTTC. Amino acids: CASSSLYEQYF.

A single count supports this clone. The J gene is TRBJ2-1, the V gene TRBV2; 15 bases line up with TRBD2. V gave up 9 bases and J gave up 10 bases; unmatched junction bases: 4. The CDR3 runs 13 residues. Germline V CDR1 and CDR2: SNHLY, FYNNEI. CDR3 nucleotides: TGTGCCAGTGGACTAGCGGGAGGGTGGGAGCAGTTCTTC. Its translation: CASGLAGGWEQFF.

The chain carries TRBV28 and TRBJ1-4; 7 bases match TRBD1. The CDR3 is 13 residues long. The germline gives CDR1 MDHEN, CDR2 SYDVKM. V gave up 6 bases and J gave up 4 bases; unmatched junction bases: 2. DNA of the CDR3: TGTGCCAGCAGGGGGACAGTTAATGAAAAACTGTTTTTT. Amino acid sequence: CASRGTVNEKLFF.

The chain combines TRBV7-8 with TRBJ2-1; TRBD1 is a possible D gene (5 bases). Germline V gives CDR1 SGHVS, CDR2 FQNEAQ. V gave up 1 base and J gave up 15 bases, with 13 bases separating them. This CDR3 region has 12 residues. CDR3 sequence: CASSLEGVIPFF. CDR3 DNA sequence: TGTGCCAGCAGCTTAGAAGGGGTCATCCCGTTCTTC.

This chain connects TRBV10-3 to TRBJ1-1, with D maybe TRBD1 (5 bases). V was cut by 2 bases and J by 2 bases, with 9 bases left in between. CDR1 and CDR2 (germline): ENHRY, SYGVKD. The CDR3 is made up of 14 amino acids. The chain's CDR3 is CAISEDRTNTEAFF. The CDR3 DNA reads as TGTGCCATCAGTGAGGACAGAACAAACACTGAAGCTTTCTTT.

The J gene is TRBJ1-1, the V gene TRBV28; 7 bases fit TRBD1. Per germline, CDR1 MDHEN and CDR2 SYDVKM. V shed 4 bases and J 0 bases; nucleotides not matched to a gene: 8. The CDR3 extends over 16 amino acids. For the CDR3, the DNA is TGTGCCAGCAGTTCGGCTGCGGGACAGCTGAACACTGAAGCTTTCTTT. This sequence encodes CASSSAAGQLNTEAFF.

The V call is TRBV7-9, the J call TRBJ2-6; D is ambiguous. In germline, CDR1 is SEHNR, CDR2 FQNEAQ (reference sequence). This CDR3 is 15 amino acids long. V dropped 5 bases and J dropped 1 base, with 9 bases sitting between them. The CDR3 region has the DNA TGTGCCAGCAGCCGTACACCTTCTGGGGCCAACGTCCTGACTTTC. This encodes CASSRTPSGANVLTF. Full variable domain (rest looked up from reference TRBV7-9 and TRBJ2-6): DTGVSQNPRHKITKRGQNVTFRCDPISEHNRLYWYRQTLGQGPEFLTYFQNEAQLEKSRLLSDRFSAERPKGSFSTLEIQRTEQGDSAMYLCASSRTPSGANVLTFGAGSRLTVL.

The chain uses TRBV28 and TRBJ1-2; D is ambiguous. Germline lookup yields CDR1 MDHEN and CDR2 SYDVKM. CDR3 length: 12 amino acids. Trimming cost V 6 bases and J 5 bases, with 10 bases left between them. This CDR3 is CASSRRVYGYTF. In nucleotides, the CDR3 is TGTGCCAGCAGCCGGAGGGTTTATGGCTACACCTTC.

The CDR3 region has the DNA TGTGCCAGCAGCTCTATGGACAGGGGAGCATCGCAGCATTTT. This sequence encodes CASSSMDRGASQHF. J is TRBJ1-5 and V is TRBV7-6, with 9 positions matching TRBD1. This CDR3 has 14 amino acids. V shed 4 bases, J shed 13 bases, and the junction held 11 bases outside the gene matches. Germline CDR1 SGHVS, CDR2 FNYEAQ.

This clone was detected a few times. This rearrangement joins TRBV19 to TRBJ1-5; the D gene is possibly TRBD1 (5 bases). This CDR3 region has 17 residues. The ends were cut back, 3 bases at V and 6 bases at J, with 21 bases in the middle. Germline-derived CDR1 and CDR2 are LNHDA and SQIVND (reference sequence). The CDR3 here is CASSILVKGPWAQPQHF. The CDR3 coding sequence is TGTGCCAGTAGTATCTTAGTCAAGGGGCCCTGGGCTCAGCCCCAGCATTTT.